The clone carrying this TCR beta chain was seen a few times. Antigen: not known. The data originate from a study of identical twins. General study points: Some out-of-frame alpha sequences were shared by twins, and these showed excess low generation probability. Carriage of fewer insertions was seen in abundant cord blood beta clonotypes, whereas memory repertoires showed none.

This CDR3 is 16 amino acids long. The germline V and J ends were trimmed by 0 bases and 5 bases, with 16 bases remaining between them. Per the germline V gene, CDR1 is LGHNA and CDR2 is YNFKEQ. A universal primer site came from template switching; cDNA carried unique molecular identifiers. TCRdb reprocessed the 5' RACE reads with MiXCR, giving one entry per CDR3 protein. The sample has a few hundred thousand distinct CDR3 sequences, just under 10% seen once; the top ten hold 3%. Another study also made use of these data, one on yellow fever vaccine responses in identical twins. That investigation notes: In identical twins, vaccine T cell responses appeared partly shared and partly individual.

V is TRBV4-2 and J is TRBJ1-2; no firm D call. Sequencing was carried out using PBMCs. The source is a woman under 30 in good health. The CDR3 DNA is TGTGCCAGCAGCCAAGACCCGGCGGCAGCCATATATGGCTACACCTTC. It specifies CASSQDPAAAIYGYTF.